The 11 T cell receptor beta chains below come from one sample, sequenced in a study of CD8+ T cells in alopecia areata. Sequencing relied on a cDNA template that was reverse transcribed from extracted RNA. Assay used: immunoSEQ multiplex PCR; TCRdb lists only in-frame clones, some missing. This table holds over 150,000 clones, roughly 50% found once. Specified treatment: oral pan-JAK inhibitor, 5-10 mg twice daily. The sample consisted of CD8+ T cells sorted from blood, taken at week 24, from a patient treated with tofacitinib. The receptors were gathered from a human donor with alopecia areata.

The chain carries TRBV9 and TRBJ2-7; a weak D match, TRBD1 (5 bases). Germline CDR1 is SGDLS and CDR2 is YYNGEE. The CDR3 contains 14 residues. V was pared by 5 bases and J by 4 bases, with 16 bases between. CDR3 DNA: TGTGCCAGCAGTGGAGAGGCGGACACGTACGAGCAGTACTTC. As protein: CASSGEADTYEQYF.

The chain combines TRBV29-1 with TRBJ1-2; 7 nucleotides line up with TRBD1. The CDR3 is made up of 14 amino acids. The germline V gene has CDR1 SQVTM and CDR2 ANQGSEA. Trimming removed 6 bases from V and 4 bases from J; junction bases left unmatched: 11. CDR3 amino acids: CSVHRDREIYGYTF. CDR3 sequence (DNA): TGCAGCGTCCACCGGGACAGAGAAATCTATGGCTACACCTTC.

This clone was seen more than once but under ten times. The chain combines TRBV19 with TRBJ2-7; 7 nucleotides match TRBD2. The CDR3 runs to 13 residues. Germline V gene data show CDR1 as LNHDA and CDR2 as SQIVND (reference sequence). V was pared by 3 bases and J by 5 bases, with 4 bases of the junction left unmatched. The CDR3, as DNA: TGTGCCAGTAGTATGGGACTACGGAACGAGCAGTACTTC. Its translation is CASSMGLRNEQYF.

The chain links TRBV11-2 to TRBJ2-3; 9 bases are a match to TRBD2. CDR1 and CDR2 from the germline V gene are SGHAT and FQNNGV. This CDR3 is 17 amino acids long. Trimming removed 0 bases from V and 2 bases from J; junction bases left unmatched: 6. CDR3 sequence: CASSLEISGGYTDTQYF. The CDR3 nucleotides are TGTGCCAGCAGCTTAGAAATTAGCGGGGGCTACACAGATACGCAGTATTTT. The entire variable domain, with the rest obtained from reference TRBV11-2 and TRBJ2-3, is as follows: EAGVAQSPRYKIIEKRQSVAFWCNPISGHATLYWYQQILGQGPKLLIQFQNNGVVDDSQLPKDRFSAERLKGVDSTLKIQPAKLEDSAVYLCASSLEISGGYTDTQYFGPGTRLTVL.

This clone was seen more than once but under ten times. V is TRBV14 and J is TRBJ1-4; no clear D. Germline V gene lookup returns CDR1 SGHDN and CDR2 FVKESK. Trimming cost V 3 bases and J 7 bases, with 12 bases left between them. The CDR3 is 14 amino acids. CDR3 sequence: CASSQGFVGEKLFF. DNA for the CDR3: TGTGCCAGCAGCCAGGGGTTTGTCGGTGAAAAACTGTTTTTT. The variable domain in full, completed from reference TRBV14 and TRBJ1-4, reads EAGVTQFPSHSVIEKGQTVTLRCDPISGHDNLYWYRRVMGKEIKFLLHFVKESKQDESGMPNNRFLAERTGGTYSTLKVQPAELEDSGVYFCASSQGFVGEKLFFGSGTQLSVL.

The V gene is TRBV13, the J gene TRBJ1-6; D might be TRBD1 (5 bases). V dropped 3 bases and J dropped 6 bases, with 15 bases sitting between them. The CDR3 spans 16 residues. CDR1 is PRHDT, CDR2 FYEKMQ, per germline (reference sequence). The CDR3 loop reads CASSFSEGTLNSPLHF. The CDR3 region has the DNA TGTGCCAGCAGCTTTTCTGAGGGGACCCTTAATTCACCCCTCCACTTT.

V usage is TRBV4-2 and J usage is TRBJ2-7, with TRBD2 matching over 8 bases. The V segment lost 4 bases and the J segment 4 bases; nucleotides outside the gene matches: 6. Germline CDR1 LGHNA, CDR2 YNFKEQ. The CDR3 loop spans 14 amino acids. CDR3 sequence: CASSPGLASYEQYF. In nucleotides, the CDR3 is TGTGCCAGCAGCCCCGGACTAGCTTCATACGAGCAGTACTTC.

In regard to this clone: The sample has other DNA sequences that encode this CDR3 too. The rearrangement uses TRBV29-1 and TRBJ1-1; a possible D gene is TRBD1 (5 bases). This CDR3 has 14 amino acids. Trimming removed 0 bases from V and 7 bases from J, with 15 bases in between. The germline gives CDR1 SQVTM, CDR2 ANQGSEA. CDR3 DNA sequence: TGCAGCGTTGAAGATCGGCTGGGAGGGGTTGAAGCTTTCTTT. It is translated as CSVEDRLGGVEAFF.

The CDR3 loop reads CASSDRDYGYTF. The CDR3 bases are TGTGCCAGCAGTGACAGGGATTATGGCTACACCTTC. The chain has TRBV2 and TRBJ1-2; D possibly corresponds to TRBD1 (5 bases). Trimming removed 3 bases at V and 5 bases at J, with 7 bases between. The CDR3 is made up of 12 amino acids. Germline-derived CDR1 and CDR2 are SNHLY and FYNNEI.

This CDR3 is CAWSVGAMGLSNAGYTF. In nucleotides, the CDR3 is TGTGCCTGGAGTGTAGGGGCAATGGGTCTCTCTAATGCGGGCTACACCTTC. The rearrangement uses TRBV30 and TRBJ1-2; D might be TRBD1 (5 bases). Trimming shortened V by 0 bases and J by 8 bases, and 25 bases separated the two germline ends. Germline V gene data show CDR1 as GTSNPN and CDR2 as SVGIG (reference sequence). The CDR3 runs to 17 residues. The whole variable domain, filled in from reference TRBV30 and TRBJ1-2, reads SQTIHQWPATLVQPVGSPLSLECTVEGTSNPNLYWYRQAAGRGLQLLFYSVGIGQISSEVPQNLSASRPQDRQFILSSKKLLLSDSGFYLCAWSVGAMGLSNAGYTFGSGTRLTVV.

This clone was seen more than once but under ten times. V and J are TRBV19 and TRBJ2-4; 10 bases agree with TRBD1. The V segment lost 3 bases and the J segment 8 bases; nucleotides outside the gene matches: 4. The CDR3 consists of 14 residues. Looked up from germline, CDR1 is LNHDA and CDR2 is SQIVND (reference sequence). In DNA, the CDR3 is TGTGCCAGTAGTATCCGGACAGGGGGGGACATTCAGTACTTC. This sequence encodes CASSIRTGGDIQYF.